The 31 T cell receptor beta chains below all came from one sample that was sequenced in a study of tumor-infiltrating lymphocytes in primary liver carcinoma. Co-extraction of both nucleic acids (RNA and DNA) used roughly 18-32 mg of unsorted bulk tissue. Total RNA (approximately 500 ng) served as template for TCR beta cDNA synthesis primed by a constant-region primer. Three nested multiplex PCR rounds of slightly modified ARM-PCR generated TCR beta libraries. In the first two PCR rounds, TRBV1-TRBV30 forward primers were paired with a C-beta reverse primer, and each round lasted roughly 10 cycles. TCRdb re-called the multiplex PCR reads with MiXCR, one entry per CDR3 protein. The profile shows roughly 45,000 distinct CDR3 sequences, approximately 70% of them singletons. Sample: liver tumor tissue from sampling region 5. Subset defined: tumor region T5, tumor centre. The receptors derive from a man in his forties with primary liver carcinoma and hepatitis B virus infection.

V is TRBV28 and J is TRBJ2-7; tentative D call: TRBD1 (5 bases). The V and J ends lost 4 bases and 0 bases respectively, with 13 bases between them. This CDR3 is 15 amino acids long. CDR1 MDHEN and CDR2 SYDVKM come from the germline V gene. For the CDR3, the DNA is TGTGCCAGCAGTTCCCTCGTAGGGGTCTCCTACGAGCAGTACTTC. Translated, it gives CASSSLVGVSYEQYF.

This sequence joins TRBV29-1 and TRBJ1-2; D remains unclear. There are 12 residues in the CDR3. Germline V gene data show CDR1 as SQVTM and CDR2 as ANQGSEA. Trimming left V 8 bases short and J 8 bases short, with 18 bases between. DNA of the CDR3: TGCAGCTTTGTGTCGGCGGGATTAGGCTACACCTTC. Residues: CSFVSAGLGYTF.

This clonotype was recorded many times. This rearrangement joins TRBV28 to TRBJ1-5; maybe TRBD1 (5 bases). This CDR3 contains 15 residues. Trimming left V 6 bases short and J 2 bases short, with 14 bases between. Germline values: CDR1 MDHEN, CDR2 SYDVKM. CDR3 DNA: TGTGCCAGCAGCCTTCAGGGAGGGGGCAATCAGCCCCAGCATTTT. This codes for CASSLQGGGNQPQHF.

The rearrangement uses TRBV11-2 and TRBJ2-1; the D gene is possibly TRBD2 (6 bases). Germline V CDR1 and CDR2: SGHAT, FQNNGV. Trimming pared 0 bases from V and 15 bases from J, leaving 15 bases between. The CDR3 has 13 residues. The DNA of the CDR3 is TGTGCCAGCAGCTTAGATGTGGGGGGAGTGCGGTTCTTC. Residues: CASSLDVGGVRFF.

Details on this clonotype: A junction boundary mismatches the germline segment, possibly from a read error. The chain recombines TRBV11-2 with TRBJ2-2; 9 bases map to TRBD2. The CDR3 length is 16 residues. Germline lookup yields CDR1 SGHAT and CDR2 FQNNGV. Written as DNA, the CDR3 is TGTGCCAGCAGCTTTGTGGCGCTAGCGGGAACCAGGGAGCTGTTTTTC. This codes for CASSFVALAGTRELFF.

Of note for this clonotype: Since the CDR3 does not end with the conserved phenylalanine or tryptophan, this likely comes from a read error. The chain is built from TRBV29-1 and TRBJ1-1; perhaps TRBD1 as D (5 bases). The CDR3 totals 12 residues. Germline V CDR1 and CDR2: SQVTM, ANQGSEA. Written as DNA, the CDR3 is TGCAGCGTTGGGAAGGGGAGCACTGAGGCTTTCTCT. Encoded protein: CSVGKGSTEAFS.

This rearrangement joins TRBV11-2 to TRBJ2-1; D is possibly TRBD2 (7 bases). The CDR3 is 15 residues long. The germline V gene has CDR1 SGHAT and CDR2 FQNNGV. The germline V and J ends were trimmed by 5 bases and 0 bases, with 11 bases remaining between them. CDR3 DNA: TGTGCCAGCAGCGGGGAGGGGGGCTCCTACAATGAGCAGTTCTTC. This encodes CASSGEGGSYNEQFF.

On this clonotype: Germline is not matched at one junction end, which may reflect a read error. The chain joins TRBV11-3 to TRBJ2-2; D is possibly TRBD2 (6 bases). The CDR3 has 12 amino acids. CDR1 SGHNT and CDR2 YENEEA come from the germline V gene. The chain's CDR3 is CASSPYGGKLFF. In nucleotides, the CDR3 is TGCGCCAGCAGTCCTTACGGCGGGAAGCTGTTTTTT. Full variable domain (outside the CDR3, taken from reference TRBV11-3 and TRBJ2-2): EAGVVQSPRYKIIEKKQPVAFWCNPISGHNTLYWYLQNLGQGPELLIRYENEEAVDDSQLPKDRFSAERLKGVDSTLKIQPAELGDSAVYLCASSPYGGKLFFGEGSRLTVL.

The table lists this clonotype with many counts. CDR3 loop: CASSHGTVPYEQYF. The DNA for the CDR3 is TGTGCCAGCAGCCATGGGACGGTCCCCTACGAGCAGTACTTC. The gene calls are TRBV14 and TRBJ2-7; D tentatively fits TRBD1 or TRBD2 (5 bases each). The CDR3 has 14 residues. Germline V gives CDR1 SGHDN, CDR2 FVKESK. Trimming stripped 3 bases from V and 2 bases from J, with 11 bases between.

Concerning this clonotype itself: Because the CDR3 is missing its conserved closing phenylalanine or tryptophan, this is likely a read error. The chain has TRBV12-3 or TRBV12-4 and TRBJ1-4; 8 nucleotides agree with TRBD1. With V trimmed by 3 bases and J by 10 bases, 10 bases remained unmatched. The CDR3 spans 15 residues. The CDR3 nucleotides are TGTGCCAGCAGTTTGACAGGGGTCGACCCCGGAAAACTGTTTTCT. Protein sequence: CASSLTGVDPGKLFS.

This clonotype was seen many times. The chain links TRBV4-1 to TRBJ2-1; D possibly corresponds to TRBD2 (6 bases). Trimming pared 3 bases from V and 1 base from J, leaving 7 bases between. Per germline, CDR1 MGHRA and CDR2 YSYEKL. This CDR3 is 14 amino acids long. CDR3 coding DNA: TGCGCCAGCAGCCAGGAGGGGTCCTACAATGAGCAGTTCTTC. Protein sequence: CASSQEGSYNEQFF.

As concerns this clonotype: A read error is likely, as this CDR3 ends without the conserved phenylalanine or tryptophan. V is TRBV6-2 or TRBV6-3 and J is TRBJ2-5; the match to TRBD2 covers 8 bases. CDR3 length: 15 amino acids. Germline-derived CDR1 and CDR2 are MNHEY and SVGEGT. This CDR3 is CTSSPGTRVARGQYL. The DNA for the CDR3 is TGTACCAGCAGTCCCGGGACTAGAGTAGCTCGTGGCCAGTACTTA.

V usage is TRBV28 and J usage is TRBJ2-5; 9 bases are shared with TRBD1. CDR1 MDHEN and CDR2 SYDVKM come from the germline V gene. The CDR3 is 13 residues long. Germline trimming cut 9 bases from V and 4 bases from J; bases unmatched to any gene: 6. The CDR3 loop is CARSRTGAETQYF. In DNA, the CDR3 is TGTGCCAGAAGCCGGACAGGGGCAGAGACCCAGTACTTC.

By sample share, this clonotype is medium-sized. The chain combines TRBV30 with TRBJ2-2, with a weak D call TRBD1 (5 bases). The CDR3 extends over 14 amino acids. The germline V gene has CDR1 GTSNPN and CDR2 SVGIG (reference sequence). V gave up 5 bases and J gave up 4 bases, with 14 bases separating them. The CDR3 loop reads CAWAGQTLTGELFF. In DNA form, the CDR3 reads TGTGCCTGGGCTGGACAAACCCTCACCGGGGAGCTGTTTTTT.

A note on this clonotype: A read error is likely, as this CDR3 ends without the conserved phenylalanine or tryptophan. The chain combines TRBV30 with TRBJ1-1; unclear D gene. In germline, CDR1 is GTSNPN, CDR2 SVGIG (reference sequence). This CDR3 comprises 13 residues. CDR3 in DNA: TGTGCATGGAGTGTACACTCTGGGACTGAAGCTTTCTCT. It specifies CAWSVHSGTEAFS.

This clonotype has at least ten counts. The chain carries TRBV4-1 and TRBJ2-1; D not certain. This CDR3 spans 15 amino acids. V lost 0 bases and J 5 bases, leaving 11 bases between the germline ends. The germline V gene encodes CDR1 MGHRA and CDR2 YSYEKL. The CDR3 DNA sequence: TGCGCCAGCAGCCAAGATCCCGGCCCACACAATGAGCAGTTCTTC. Residues: CASSQDPGPHNEQFF.

As concerns this clonotype: The junction and the germline gene differ at one end; a read error may be behind it. This chain links TRBV2 with TRBJ1-2; TRBD1 might be the D (6 bases). This CDR3 is 12 amino acids long. In germline, CDR1 is SNHLY, CDR2 FYNNEI. CDR3 loop: CPSWTADYDYTF. In nucleotides, the CDR3 is TGTCCCAGTTGGACAGCGGACTATGACTACACCTTC.

Worth noting for this clonotype: The junction departs from germline at one end; a sequencing error may be responsible. The chain employs TRBV4-1 and TRBJ2-6, with D perhaps TRBD2 (6 bases). This CDR3 comprises 16 residues. Germline values: CDR1 MGHRA, CDR2 YSYEKL. The CDR3 here is CASSREAGTGADVLTF. Here the CDR3 DNA reads TGCGCCAGCAGCCGAGAAGCAGGGACTGGGGCCGACGTCCTGACTTTC.

Comment on this clonotype: A single base separates this from a much larger clone, so it may be a read error. The chain combines TRBV27 with TRBJ2-7; D is uncertain. Germline loops: CDR1 MNHEY, CDR2 SMNVEV (reference sequence). Trimming left V 3 bases short and J 4 bases short, with 10 bases between. The CDR3 length is 13 residues. In DNA, the CDR3 is TGTGCCAGCAGTTTTGGGATTTTGTACGAGCAGTACTTC. This sequence encodes CASSFGILYEQYF.

In regard to this clonotype: One junction end disagrees with the germline gene, perhaps due to a read error. V gene TRBV12-3 or TRBV12-4 combines with J gene TRBJ2-3, with D unclear. The CDR3 is 13 amino acids. CDR3 protein: CASSFLSRDTQYF. The CDR3 bases are TGTGCCAGCAGTTTCCTGAGCAGAGATACGCAGTATTTT.

Details on this clonotype: One end of the junction is discordant with germline, which a read error may explain. CDR3 nucleotide sequence: TGTGCCAGGAGCTTAGGGACAGGGAACGGGCAATACTTC. Translating gives CARSLGTGNGQYF. The V gene is TRBV11-1, the J gene TRBJ2-7, with 9 bases lining up with TRBD1. The CDR3 covers 13 residues. Per germline, CDR1 SGHAT and CDR2 FQDESV (reference sequence).

Turning to this clonotype: This CDR3 is missing its conserved last phenylalanine or tryptophan, likely due to a read error. This CDR3 reads CASRRGRDPEAFL. CDR3 coding DNA: TGTGCCAGTAGAAGGGGTCGGGATCCCGAAGCTTTCCTT. The chain couples TRBV19 to TRBJ1-1; possible D gene TRBD1, 5 bases. CDR1 is LNHDA and CDR2 is SQIVND in the germline V gene (reference sequence). Trimming left V 6 bases short and J 8 bases short, with 16 bases between. The CDR3 is 13 residues long.

On this clonotype: Here the CDR3 omits its conserved ending phenylalanine or tryptophan, so a read error is the likely source. CDR3 in DNA: TGCGCTAGCAGTGGTAGCGGGAGTGCCTACGAGCAGTACCTC. As protein: CASSGSGSAYEQYL. V usage is TRBV10-1 and J usage is TRBJ2-7; 9 positions agree with TRBD2. The CDR3 consists of 14 residues. The germline CDR1 and CDR2 sequences are WNHNN and SYGVQD (reference sequence).

The V call is TRBV4-1, the J call TRBJ2-5; 9 bases align to TRBD2. CDR1 and CDR2 (germline): MGHRA, YSYEKL. Germline trimming cut 8 bases from V and 1 base from J; bases unmatched to any gene: 11. The CDR3 covers 16 residues. The CDR3 loop is CASCPQLAGAQETQYF. The CDR3 DNA reads TGCGCCAGCTGCCCCCAGTTAGCGGGAGCCCAAGAGACCCAGTACTTC.

Concerning this clonotype itself: It is likely a read error, because the conserved phenylalanine at the end of the CDR3 is missing. The V call is TRBV11-3, the J call TRBJ1-4; D unresolved. CDR1 is SGHNT, CDR2 YENEEA, per germline. V gave up 1 base and J gave up 10 bases, with 10 bases separating them. The length of the CDR3 is 13 residues. CDR3 sequence: CASSLGPSGKLFV. The CDR3 nucleotides are TGTGCCAGCAGCTTAGGACCTAGCGGAAAACTGTTTGTT.

By sample share, this clonotype is medium-sized. The chain carries TRBV10-3 and TRBJ2-7, with 8 bases identical to TRBD1. This CDR3 has 14 residues. V was clipped by 5 bases and J by 5 bases; unmatched bases: 8. In germline, CDR1 is ENHRY, CDR2 SYGVKD. Here the CDR3 reads CAISSRAQGDEQYF. The CDR3 DNA follows: TGTGCCATCAGTTCTAGGGCACAGGGGGACGAGCAGTACTTC.

This clonotype has a single count. Relative to the germline gene, one junction end is altered; a read error may explain this. The genes are TRBV5-6 and TRBJ2-3; possibly TRBD1 for D (5 bases). The CDR3 covers 17 residues. CDR1 is SGHDT and CDR2 is YYEEEE in the germline V gene. The DNA for the CDR3 is TGTACCAGCAGCTTGGTCCTCGACTCGTCCAAGACAGATAGGCAGTATTTT. It is translated as CTSSLVLDSSKTDRQYF.

As regards this clonotype: A read error may account for a junction end that differs from germline. The gene calls are TRBV11-2 and TRBJ2-3; D might be TRBD2 (6 bases). Germline V CDR1 and CDR2: SGHAT, FQNNGV. This CDR3 has 16 amino acids. CDR3 in DNA: TGTGCCAGAAGCCCCCCGACTAGTGGCAGCACAGATACGCAGTGTTTT. This codes for CARSPPTSGSTDTQCF.

Notes on this clonotype: The junction departs from germline at one end; a sequencing error may be responsible. V and J are TRBV4-1 and TRBJ2-1; 10 nucleotides agree with TRBD2. The germline V gene has CDR1 MGHRA and CDR2 YSYEKL. This CDR3 has 18 amino acids. As DNA, the CDR3 is TGCGCCAGCAGGCATTATCCAACGGGACTAGCGACTTACAGTGAGCAGTTCTTC. Translation gives CASRHYPTGLATYSEQFF.

The rearrangement links TRBV10-1 to TRBJ2-7, with 13 nucleotides matching TRBD2. V shed 10 bases and J 6 bases; nucleotides not matched to a gene: 12. CDR1 is WNHNN and CDR2 is SYGVQD in the germline V gene (reference sequence). The CDR3 has 15 amino acids. The CDR3 DNA reads TGCGCCAACAGCCCCGGGACTAGCGGGAACTGCGAGCAGTACTTC. It yields the protein CANSPGTSGNCEQYF.

In its sample, this clonotype was seen once. The junction shows a germline mismatch at one end, possibly a read error. The rearrangement links TRBV11-2 to TRBJ2-1; 7 bases agree with TRBD2. The CDR3 extends over 14 amino acids. Germline V gene lookup returns CDR1 SGHAT and CDR2 FQNNGV. CDR3 amino acids: CASSPGGPYNGQFF. In DNA, the CDR3 is TGTGCTAGCAGCCCGGGAGGACCGTACAATGGGCAGTTCTTC.